Detailed here is one TCR beta chain. Antigen: not known. Germline V lookup: CDR1 LNHNV, CDR2 YYDKDF (reference sequence). The CDR3 has 14 residues. Researchers built TCR beta cDNA using 5'RACE template switching with UMIs. Reprocessing the 5' RACE reads, TCRdb reports a single entry for every CDR3 protein and omits DNA. The sample has about 160,000 distinct CDR3 sequences. The entry originates in a study of T cells expressing NK-cell markers. The wider study: The authors sequenced eight donors, of whom seven were HCMV-seropositive and one was seronegative.

General study results and limits: More than 5 donors carried dominant NKG2C+ clonotypes that made up roughly 1.0-7.0% of their CD8+ T cells. Among several donors, these clonotypes also ranked first in the CD3+CD56-NKG2C+ fraction.

The sample taken for sequencing was blood T cells: a sorted CD56 or NKG2C T cell subset, CD4+ or CD8+ T cells, or bulk PBMC T cells (not recorded which). The clonotype was recovered from a man aged 18-70 years in good health. The chain recombines TRBV15 with TRBJ2-3; there is no DNA to check the TCRdb D call of TRBD1. The CDR3 protein is CATSRDRVQDTQYF.